A single sample is the source of the 22 T cell receptor beta chains below, sequenced in a study of T cell responses to AZD1222 COVID-19 vaccine. Profiling relied on immunoSEQ multiplex PCR, and the TCRdb table lists in-frame clones only, not all of them. The sample gives 200,000 or so clones, approximately 93% of which show up once; around 1% is in the top ten. The material sequenced was peripheral blood, taken 28 days after the second AZD1222 dose. These receptors all come from an adult who received the AZD1222 COVID-19 vaccine.

The rearrangement joins TRBV10-3 to TRBJ2-7; no reliable D call. With 3 bases removed from V and 0 bases from J, the gap between germline ends came to 12 bases. There are 15 residues in the CDR3. Per the germline V gene, CDR1 is ENHRY and CDR2 is SYGVKD. Written as DNA, the CDR3 is TGTGCCATCAGTGACGGAGCATCATCCTCCTACGAGCAGTACTTC. Translated: CAISDGASSSYEQYF.

The gene calls are TRBV7-9 and TRBJ1-2, with unresolved D. Germline CDR1 reads SEHNR; CDR2 reads FQNEAQ (reference sequence). This CDR3 comprises 14 residues. Trimming removed 3 bases at V and 0 bases at J, with 8 bases between. The CDR3 region is CASSFFSANYGYTF. CDR3 nucleotide sequence: TGTGCCAGCAGCTTTTTTTCGGCTAACTATGGCTACACCTTC.

This rearrangement joins TRBV28 to TRBJ2-7; D remains ambiguous. V was clipped by 3 bases and J by 6 bases, with 12 bases between them. From germline, CDR1 is MDHEN and CDR2 SYDVKM. The CDR3 totals 13 residues. The CDR3 reads CASSLDELFEQYF. The DNA of the CDR3 is TGTGCCAGCAGTTTGGACGAGCTCTTCGAGCAGTACTTC.

The rearrangement links TRBV5-1 to TRBJ1-6; D is uncertain. This CDR3 contains 13 residues. The germline CDR1 and CDR2 sequences are SGHRS and YFSETQ. V lost 5 bases and J 8 bases, leaving 11 bases between the germline ends. The CDR3 DNA reads TGCGCCAGCAGAGATGGGTTTGATTCACCCCTCCACTTT. Its translation is CASRDGFDSPLHF.

The chain links TRBV6-2 or TRBV6-3 to TRBJ1-1, with 7 positions matching TRBD1. Germline CDR1 reads MNHEY; CDR2 reads SVGEGT. The CDR3 runs to 15 residues. Unmatched junction bases numbered 10, after V lost 6 bases and J lost 3 bases. In DNA form, the CDR3 reads TGTGCCAGCAGCGACACCGGGACAGATTACACTGAAGCTTTCTTT. This sequence encodes CASSDTGTDYTEAFF.

This chain connects TRBV6-5 to TRBJ1-1; 8 bases match TRBD1. Germline CDR1 MNHEY, CDR2 SVGAGI. V was clipped by 4 bases and J by 7 bases; unmatched bases: 8. The CDR3 has 14 amino acids. CDR3 nucleotide sequence: TGTGCCAGCAGTTTCAGGGGGCGATCAAGTGAAGCTTTCTTT. This sequence encodes CASSFRGRSSEAFF.

The chain carries TRBV5-1 and TRBJ1-6; D is possibly TRBD1 (5 bases). The CDR3 spans 14 residues. Germline lookup yields CDR1 SGHRS and CDR2 YFSETQ. Trimming shortened V by 1 base and J by 10 bases, and 12 bases separated the two germline ends. The CDR3 protein is CASSLRTGESPLHF. The CDR3, as DNA: TGCGCCAGCAGCTTGCGAACGGGGGAATCACCCCTCCACTTT.

The J gene is TRBJ1-3, the V gene TRBV10-3; D possibly corresponds to TRBD1 (5 bases). Trimming left V 0 bases short and J 3 bases short, with 9 bases between. From germline, CDR1 is ENHRY and CDR2 SYGVKD. CDR3 length: 15 amino acids. CDR3 protein: CAISESRGIGNTIYF. CDR3 nucleotides: TGTGCCATCAGTGAGTCGAGGGGTATTGGAAACACCATATATTTT.

The chain couples TRBV11-2 to TRBJ2-5, with 16 bases matching TRBD2. The CDR3 sequence is 16 residues long. V lost 4 bases and J lost 5; bases outside the gene matches: 4. Germline-derived CDR1 and CDR2 are SGHAT and FQNNGV. The CDR3 nucleotides are TGTGCCAGCAGCTCCTCGGGACTAGCGGGGGGGGAGACCCAGTACTTC. Encoded protein: CASSSSGLAGGETQYF.

This chain links TRBV3-1 (or the pseudogene TRBV3-2) with TRBJ1-5; D possibly corresponds to TRBD1 (6 bases). The CDR3 covers 19 residues. Trimming took off 0 bases at V and 0 bases at J, with 18 bases between the two ends. Per the germline V gene, CDR1 is LGHDT and CDR2 is YNNKEL (reference sequence). The CDR3 DNA sequence: TGTGCCAGCAGCCAAGAACCTTTGAAGACAGGTTATAGCAATCAGCCCCAGCATTTT. It translates to CASSQEPLKTGYSNQPQHF.

This sequence joins TRBV18 and TRBJ1-2, with no clear D. Germline lookup yields CDR1 KGHSH and CDR2 LQKENI. Trimming took 3 bases from V and 8 from J, leaving 16 bases between them. This CDR3 contains 14 residues. CDR3: CASSPQETYAGYTF. CDR3 bases: TGTGCCAGCTCACCGCAGGAGACGTATGCAGGCTACACCTTC. The full variable domain, with the rest looked up from reference TRBV18 and TRBJ1-2, is NAGVMQNPRHLVRRRGQEARLRCSPMKGHSHVYWYRQLPEEGLKFMVYLQKENIIDESGMPKERFSAEFPKEGPSILRIQQVVRGDSAAYFCASSPQETYAGYTFGSGTRLTVV.

The DNA for the CDR3 is TGTGCCAGCAGCCAAGATTTAGCGGGGGGCTACAATGAGCAGTTCTTC. This encodes CASSQDLAGGYNEQFF. The rearrangement uses TRBV3-1 (or the pseudogene TRBV3-2) and TRBJ2-1, with 10 nucleotides matching TRBD2. The CDR3 is 16 amino acids. The ends lost 0 bases at V and 3 bases at J; junction bases unmatched: 2. The V gene's germline CDR1 is LGHDT and CDR2 YNNKEL (reference sequence).

The chain has TRBV2 and TRBJ1-5, with D unresolved. The CDR3 consists of 12 residues. Trimming shortened V by 8 bases and J by 4 bases, and 9 bases separated the two germline ends. Germline values: CDR1 SNHLY, CDR2 FYNNEI. The CDR3 reads CASRETNQPQHF. The CDR3 nucleotides read TGTGCCAGCCGGGAAACTAATCAGCCCCAGCATTTT.

The chain employs TRBV5-8 and TRBJ1-4, with a tentative D call TRBD1 (6 bases). V lost 6 bases, J lost 5 bases, and 17 bases lay in between. The CDR3 runs to 15 residues. In germline, CDR1 is SGHTS, CDR2 YDEGEE. The CDR3 DNA sequence: TGTGCCAGCACCCCGGCGGGGGCTGGGAATGAAAAACTGTTTTTT. It specifies CASTPAGAGNEKLFF.

The chain couples TRBV7-2 to TRBJ2-7; 9 bases are a match to TRBD2. The CDR3 is made up of 15 amino acids. CDR1 is SGHTA and CDR2 is FQGNSA in the germline V gene. The trim removed 4 bases at V and 3 bases at J, leaving 7 bases unmatched. CDR3: CASSSNSGGVYEQYF. The CDR3 DNA reads TGTGCCAGCAGCTCCAATAGCGGGGGAGTCTACGAGCAGTACTTC.

The chain is built from TRBV30 and TRBJ1-3, with D uncertain. CDR3 length: 13 residues. V lost 5 bases and J lost 4, with 12 bases in between. Germline CDR1 GTSNPN, CDR2 SVGIG (reference sequence). The CDR3 nucleotides read TGTGCCTGGCGCCCCGGTGTCGGAAACACCATATATTTT. Amino acids: CAWRPGVGNTIYF.

Points on this clone: At the DNA level, this CDR3 is encoded by other sequences in the same sample as well. The chain carries TRBV12-3 or TRBV12-4 and TRBJ1-2; D might be TRBD1 (5 bases). The CDR3 is 12 amino acids. Trimming stripped 5 bases from V and 4 bases from J, with 8 bases between. CDR3 sequence (DNA): TGTGCCAGCAGTCGGGGGACCTATGGCTACACCTTC. It is translated as CASSRGTYGYTF.

The CDR3 is CASRRTGGHQPQHF. Written as DNA, the CDR3 is TGTGCCAGCAGGCGGACAGGGGGCCATCAGCCCCAGCATTTT. The V and J genes are TRBV6-5 and TRBJ1-5, with 11 bases fitting TRBD1. CDR3 length equals 14 residues. CDR1 is MNHEY and CDR2 is SVGAGI in the germline V gene. V shed 6 bases and J 5 bases; nucleotides not matched to a gene: 3.

The genes are TRBV12-3 or TRBV12-4 and TRBJ1-2, with 7 bases that match TRBD1. Trimming removed 3 bases from V and 5 bases from J; junction bases left unmatched: 3. The CDR3 spans 13 residues. Here the CDR3 DNA reads TGTGCCAGCAGTTTGGGACAGAGATATGGCTACACCTTC. Its translation is CASSLGQRYGYTF.

This clone was observed once. The V call is TRBV12-3 or TRBV12-4, the J call TRBJ1-1, with TRBD1 identical over 7 bases. The CDR3 contains 13 residues. The trim removed 6 bases at V and 4 bases at J, leaving 5 bases unmatched. CDR3 residues: CASSWQGGTEAFF. DNA of the CDR3: TGTGCCAGCAGCTGGCAGGGGGGCACTGAAGCTTTCTTT.

The chain joins TRBV7-3 to TRBJ2-3; perhaps TRBD2 as D (7 bases). The CDR3 is 16 residues long. Trimming removed 5 bases from V and 0 bases from J, with 15 bases in between. Germline-derived CDR1 and CDR2 are SGHTA and FQGTGA. CDR3 sequence: CASSPSAGASTDTQYF. In DNA form, the CDR3 reads TGTGCCAGCAGCCCTTCCGCGGGGGCCAGCACAGATACGCAGTATTTT.

This chain uses TRBV5-1 with TRBJ1-2; no reliable D call. With 0 bases removed from V and 4 bases from J, the gap between germline ends came to 10 bases. The CDR3 contains 14 residues. The germline V gene has CDR1 SGHRS and CDR2 YFSETQ. The CDR3 nucleotides are TGCGCCAGCAGCTTGGAAGACCCCATCTATGGCTACACCTTC. It specifies CASSLEDPIYGYTF.